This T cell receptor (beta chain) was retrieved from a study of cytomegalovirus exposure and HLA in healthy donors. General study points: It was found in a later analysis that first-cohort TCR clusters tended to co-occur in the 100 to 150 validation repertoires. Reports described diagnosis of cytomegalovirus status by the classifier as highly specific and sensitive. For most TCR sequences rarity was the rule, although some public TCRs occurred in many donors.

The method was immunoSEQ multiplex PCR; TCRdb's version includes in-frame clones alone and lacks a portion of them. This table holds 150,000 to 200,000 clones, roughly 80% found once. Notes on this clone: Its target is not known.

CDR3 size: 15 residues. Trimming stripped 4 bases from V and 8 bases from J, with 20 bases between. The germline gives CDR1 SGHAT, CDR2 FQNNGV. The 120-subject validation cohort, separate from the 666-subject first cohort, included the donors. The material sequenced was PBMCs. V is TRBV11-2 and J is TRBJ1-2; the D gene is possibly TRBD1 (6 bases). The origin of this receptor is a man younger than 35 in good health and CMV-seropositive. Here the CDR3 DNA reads TGTGCCAGCAGCTCCCGGGTCCGGGGGGCCGGAGGCTACACCTTC. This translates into CASSSRVRGAGGYTF.